Following are 22 T cell receptor beta chains from one sample sequenced in a study of identifying expanded T cells in peripheral blood. The table came from immunoSEQ multiplex PCR; TCRdb's copy has only in-frame clones and leaves some out. The sample contains about 110,000 clones, around 89% of which appear only once. The sample comprised blood. These receptors came from a person aged 18-70 years in good health.

This rearrangement joins TRBV11-3 to TRBJ1-1; TRBD1 might be the D (5 bases). The CDR3 has 13 amino acids. The V gene's germline CDR1 is SGHNT and CDR2 YENEEA. V was trimmed by 2 bases and J by 4 bases, leaving 8 bases between them. The CDR3 spells CASSLTGATEAFF. CDR3 bases: TGTGCCAGCAGCTTAACCGGGGCCACTGAAGCTTTCTTT.

The CDR3 DNA is TGTGCCAGCGATGGGCGGGCCGGCGAGCAGTACTTC. Translated: CASDGRAGEQYF. This chain links TRBV6-6 with TRBJ2-7, with D maybe TRBD2 (5 bases). Germline V gives CDR1 MNHNY, CDR2 SVGAGI (reference sequence). V gave up 8 bases and J gave up 6 bases, with 14 bases separating them. CDR3 length: 12 amino acids.

The CDR3 bases are TGTGCCAGCGGGTTTGGTCCTGGCACAGATACGCAGTATTTT. It is translated as CASGFGPGTDTQYF. The chain carries TRBV2 and TRBJ2-3; unclear D gene. The CDR3 runs 14 residues. Trimming shortened V by 8 bases and J by 1 base, and 13 bases separated the two germline ends. CDR1 is SNHLY and CDR2 is FYNNEI in the germline V gene.

For the CDR3, the DNA is TGCGCCAGCAGCCAAGATTCGACAGGGGCGGTCAACATTCAGTACTTC. Translating gives CASSQDSTGAVNIQYF. The genes are TRBV4-3 and TRBJ2-4; 8 bases map to TRBD1. The CDR3 extends over 16 amino acids. Germline trimming cut 0 bases from V and 7 bases from J; bases unmatched to any gene: 8. Germline assignment: CDR1 LGHNA and CDR2 YSLEER.

The chain recombines TRBV9 with TRBJ2-7, with D uncertain. V shed 3 bases and J shed 0 bases, with 16 bases lying between them. The CDR3 is 16 amino acids. Per germline, CDR1 SGDLS and CDR2 YYNGEE. The CDR3 DNA is TGTGCCAGCAGCGCTGATGGGCAAACCAGCTCCTACGAGCAGTACTTC. This encodes CASSADGQTSSYEQYF.

The V gene is TRBV6-6, the J gene TRBJ1-4; 8 nucleotides match TRBD1. Germline-derived CDR1 and CDR2 are MNHNY and SVGAGI (reference sequence). The length of the CDR3 is 13 residues. The V gene end was trimmed by 8 bases and the J gene end by 10 bases; junction bases not matched to a gene: 9. The CDR3 DNA follows: TGTGCCAGCGACAGGACAGGGATGCGAAAACTGTTTTTT. Its protein is CASDRTGMRKLFF.

Note on this clone: The junction differs from germline at one of its ends, possibly a read error. This chain links TRBV28 with TRBJ1-2, with TRBD1 matching 10 bases. The CDR3 extends over 16 amino acids. Germline CDR1 MDHEN, CDR2 SYDVKM. CDR3 region: CASSLPGLRQGAGYNF. In nucleotides, the CDR3 is TGTGCCAGCAGTTTACCCGGACTTCGACAGGGGGCCGGCTACAACTTC.

This clone is a singleton in its sample. Other DNA sequences in this specimen translate into the identical CDR3. The chain joins TRBV2 to TRBJ1-5; a possible D gene is TRBD1 (6 bases). CDR1 and CDR2 (germline): SNHLY, FYNNEI. This CDR3 comprises 14 residues. The V end lost 3 bases, the J end lost 5 bases, and 11 bases lay between the germline ends. The CDR3 sequence is CASSEGQGHQPQHF. The CDR3 DNA reads as TGTGCCAGCAGTGAGGGGCAGGGGCATCAGCCCCAGCATTTT.

The rearrangement links TRBV29-1 to TRBJ2-5; no clear D gene. The tail of the sequence fits TRBJ2-7 better, so the J call may be wrong. This CDR3 is 12 amino acids long. From germline, CDR1 is SQVTM and CDR2 ANQGSEA. The CDR3 region is CSATTQPYEQYF. The CDR3 DNA sequence: TGCAGCGCAACGACACAACCCTACGAGCAGTACTTC.

The gene calls are TRBV6-6 and TRBJ2-5; D is undetermined. The germline V gene encodes CDR1 MNHNY and CDR2 SVGAGI (reference sequence). CDR3 length equals 14 residues. The germline V and J ends were trimmed by 2 bases and 7 bases, with 14 bases remaining between them. The CDR3 spells CASSYGGGIGTQYF. The CDR3 coding sequence is TGTGCCAGCAGTTACGGCGGTGGGATCGGGACCCAGTACTTC.

The genes are TRBV18 and TRBJ2-7; D call uncertain. V shed 3 bases and J shed 0 bases, with 9 bases lying between them. This CDR3 spans 14 amino acids. The germline CDR1 and CDR2 sequences are KGHSH and LQKENI. This CDR3 is CASSPPQSSYEQYF. In nucleotides, the CDR3 is TGTGCCAGCTCACCCCCCCAGAGCTCCTACGAGCAGTACTTC.

This chain uses TRBV6-6 with TRBJ1-5; 9 bases map to TRBD1. CDR1 is MNHNY, CDR2 SVGAGI, per germline (reference sequence). This CDR3 has 16 amino acids. V was pared by 6 bases and J by 7 bases, with 13 bases of the junction left unmatched. CDR3 protein: CASSPTGGRGGQPQHF. CDR3 sequence (DNA): TGTGCCAGCAGCCCTACAGGGGGCCGGGGGGGCCAGCCCCAGCATTTT.

The V call is TRBV19, the J call TRBJ1-1; D is possibly TRBD1 (6 bases). V lost 10 bases and J 1 base, leaving 19 bases between the germline ends. This CDR3 is built from 15 residues. Germline V CDR1 and CDR2: LNHDA, SQIVND (reference sequence). The CDR3 sequence is CATQDGGAGNTEAFF. The CDR3 DNA follows: TGTGCCACCCAAGATGGGGGGGCGGGGAACACTGAAGCTTTCTTT.

The rearrangement links TRBV27 to TRBJ2-3; D is unclear. V lost 6 bases to trimming and J lost 0 bases, with 7 bases between them. Germline V CDR1 and CDR2: MNHEY, SMNVEV (reference sequence). The CDR3 length is 13 residues. This CDR3 reads CASSTPSTDTQYF. CDR3 DNA sequence: TGTGCCAGCAGCACACCCAGCACAGATACGCAGTATTTT.

The CDR3 nucleotides read TGCGCCAGCAGACGCGGACAGGGGGACACTGAAGCTTTCTTT. As protein: CASRRGQGDTEAFF. The V gene is TRBV10-1, the J gene TRBJ1-1; 10 nucleotides line up with TRBD1. Germline CDR1 reads WNHNN; CDR2 reads SYGVQD (reference sequence). This CDR3 has 14 residues. V lost 6 bases and J lost 3; bases outside the gene matches: 4.

The V call is TRBV19, the J call TRBJ1-4; D is ambiguous. The CDR3 has 18 amino acids. Trimming removed 0 bases from V and 3 bases from J, with 17 bases in between. CDR1 is LNHDA, CDR2 SQIVND, per germline (reference sequence). The CDR3 reads CASSIDPPGLAANEKLFF. The CDR3 DNA follows: TGTGCCAGTAGTATAGACCCTCCCGGTCTAGCGGCTAATGAAAAACTGTTTTTT.

The chain couples TRBV27 to TRBJ2-7; 8 positions agree with TRBD2. CDR3 size: 15 residues. V was pared by 4 bases and J by 0 bases, with 5 bases of the junction left unmatched. CDR1 is MNHEY and CDR2 is SMNVEV in the germline V gene (reference sequence). CDR3 nucleotide sequence: TGTGCCAGCAGTTGGACGGGGGGGGGCTCCTACGAGCAGTACTTC. Residues: CASSWTGGGSYEQYF.

The chain joins TRBV19 to TRBJ1-6, with 8 nucleotides matching TRBD1. The germline V gene has CDR1 LNHDA and CDR2 SQIVND (reference sequence). V was pared by 5 bases and J by 7 bases, with 7 bases of the junction left unmatched. This CDR3 has 15 amino acids. As DNA, the CDR3 is TGTGCCAGTAGTTCCAGACAGGGGTTAAATTCACCCCTCCACTTT. Its protein product is CASSSRQGLNSPLHF.

The chain recombines TRBV15 with TRBJ1-2, with D possibly matching TRBD1 (6 bases). Per the germline V gene, CDR1 is LNHNV and CDR2 is YYDKDF (reference sequence). CDR3 length equals 15 residues. The V end was cut by 5 bases, the J end by 0 bases, with 13 bases between. For the CDR3, the DNA is TGTGCCACCAGCGGGGGGCGGACTTCTAACTATGGCTACACCTTC. It encodes CATSGGRTSNYGYTF.

This clone showed up just once. V usage is TRBV27 and J usage is TRBJ1-2, with D tentatively TRBD1 (5 bases). Germline V gives CDR1 MNHEY, CDR2 SMNVEV (reference sequence). This CDR3 has 13 residues. Trimming pared 5 bases from V and 8 bases from J, leaving 15 bases between. This CDR3 reads CASSPPGRSGYTF. The CDR3 DNA sequence: TGTGCCAGCAGTCCCCCGGGACGCTCCGGCTACACCTTC.

This chain joins TRBV28 and TRBJ1-1, with D perhaps TRBD1 (5 bases). The ends were cut back, 3 bases at V and 11 bases at J, with 13 bases in the middle. Germline-derived CDR1 and CDR2 are MDHEN and SYDVKM. This CDR3 is built from 12 residues. CDR3 region: CASSLAGLGAFF. The CDR3 DNA reads TGTGCCAGCAGTTTGGCGGGGCTGGGTGCTTTCTTT.

The chain carries TRBV7-4 and TRBJ2-4, with D maybe TRBD2 (6 bases). The V and J ends lost 5 bases and 0 bases respectively, with 17 bases between them. The length of the CDR3 is 17 residues. From germline, CDR1 is SGHVT and CDR2 SQSDAQ. The CDR3: CASSLSGDTTAKNIQYF. DNA of the CDR3: TGTGCCAGCAGCCTCTCGGGGGATACGACAGCCAAAAACATTCAGTACTTC.